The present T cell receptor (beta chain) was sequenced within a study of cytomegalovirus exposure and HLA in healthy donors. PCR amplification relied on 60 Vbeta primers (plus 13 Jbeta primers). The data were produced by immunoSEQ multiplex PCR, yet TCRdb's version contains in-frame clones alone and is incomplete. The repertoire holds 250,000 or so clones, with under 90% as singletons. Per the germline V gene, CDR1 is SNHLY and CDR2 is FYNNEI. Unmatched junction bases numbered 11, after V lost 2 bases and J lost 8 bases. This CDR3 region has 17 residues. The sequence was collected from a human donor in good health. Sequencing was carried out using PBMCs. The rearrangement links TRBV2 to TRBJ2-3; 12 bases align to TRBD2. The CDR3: CASSERLAGAGAGTQYF. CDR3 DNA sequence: TGTGCCAGCAGTGAAAGACTAGCGGGAGCGGGAGCGGGTACGCAGTATTTT.